This entry lists 22 T cell receptor beta chains sequenced from one sample in a study of cytomegalovirus exposure and HLA in healthy donors. PCR used 60 Vbeta primers and 13 Jbeta primers. Assay: immunoSEQ multiplex PCR; the TCRdb copy retains only in-frame clones and omits some. The sample holds under 170,000 clones; 70% to 80% are singletons and the top ten take roughly 3.4%. Input material: PBMCs. These receptors came from a human donor in good health.

This rearrangement joins TRBV10-3 to TRBJ2-7, with D tentatively TRBD2 (6 bases). Germline lookup yields CDR1 ENHRY and CDR2 SYGVKD. Deletions cut 3 bases from V and 0 bases from J, with 12 bases between. CDR3 length: 15 residues. CDR3: CAISDRGTSSYEQYF. CDR3 nucleotide sequence: TGTGCCATCAGTGATCGCGGGACGAGCTCCTACGAGCAGTACTTC.

The chain carries TRBV7-2 and TRBJ1-4, with D maybe TRBD1 (5 bases). The germline gives CDR1 SGHTA, CDR2 FQGNSA. Trimming shortened V by 5 bases and J by 7 bases, and 14 bases separated the two germline ends. The CDR3 totals 14 residues. The CDR3, as DNA: TGTGCCAGCAGCCTGGGGCGGCTGAGTGAAAAACTGTTTTTT. Residues: CASSLGRLSEKLFF.

The rearrangement links TRBV5-4 to TRBJ2-5; D is possibly TRBD2 (6 bases). The germline gives CDR1 SGHNT, CDR2 YYREEE (reference sequence). This CDR3 has 13 amino acids. The V gene lost 2 bases and the J gene lost 6 bases, with 11 bases spanning the gap. CDR3 sequence: CASSFPGGKTQYF. The CDR3 nucleotides read TGTGCCAGCAGCTTCCCGGGCGGGAAGACCCAGTACTTC.

CDR3 sequence: CASSLGAGINEKLFF. The CDR3 DNA sequence: TGTGCCAGCAGCTTAGGTGCCGGGATTAATGAAAAACTGTTTTTT. The chain couples TRBV5-5 to TRBJ1-4, with no clear D. CDR1 is SGHKS and CDR2 is YYEKEE in the germline V gene (reference sequence). V was clipped by 2 bases and J by 4 bases, with 12 bases between them. The CDR3 length is 15 residues.

In this sample, this clone turned up a few times. V gene TRBV4-2 combines with J gene TRBJ2-3, with TRBD2 matching over 9 bases. The ends lost 8 bases at V and 4 bases at J; junction bases unmatched: 7. Germline V CDR1 and CDR2: LGHNA, YNFKEQ. The CDR3 loop spans 14 amino acids. As DNA, the CDR3 is TGTGCCAGCTCTTTAGCGGGAGAAGCAGATACGCAGTATTTT. The encoded protein is CASSLAGEADTQYF.

V gene TRBV5-1 combines with J gene TRBJ2-2; possibly TRBD1 for D (6 bases). The V gene's germline CDR1 is SGHRS and CDR2 YFSETQ. V was pared by 1 base and J by 6 bases, with 13 bases between. The CDR3 is 15 residues long. The CDR3 protein is CASSLKGDNSGELFF. The CDR3 DNA reads TGCGCCAGCAGCTTGAAAGGGGACAACTCCGGGGAGCTGTTTTTT.

This chain connects TRBV5-4 to TRBJ2-3; TRBD2 aligns across 11 bases. This CDR3 comprises 15 residues. Germline V gene data show CDR1 as SGHNT and CDR2 as YYREEE (reference sequence). The junction had 2 bases not matched to a gene; V was cut back by 4 bases and J by 1 base. The CDR3 region is CASSPGLAGTDTQYF. CDR3 sequence (DNA): TGTGCCAGCAGCCCGGGACTAGCGGGCACAGATACGCAGTATTTT. Complete variable domain (other parts from reference TRBV5-4 and TRBJ2-3): ETGVTQSPTHLIKTRGQQVTLRCSSQSGHNTVSWYQQALGQGPQFIFQYYREEENGRGNFPPRFSGLQFPNYSSELNVNALELDDSALYLCASSPGLAGTDTQYFGPGTRLTVL.

The J gene is TRBJ1-4, the V gene TRBV6-1, with 8 bases aligning to TRBD1. V was clipped by 5 bases and J by 4 bases; unmatched bases: 6. Germline V CDR1 and CDR2: MNHNS, SASEGT. The CDR3 totals 15 residues. The CDR3 loop is CASSSYRGYNEKLFF. The CDR3 DNA sequence: TGTGCCAGCAGTTCCTACAGGGGGTATAATGAAAAACTGTTTTTT.

The chain combines TRBV9 with TRBJ2-2; 11 bases agree with TRBD2. V gave up 3 bases and J gave up 4 bases; unmatched junction bases: 2. CDR3 length: 15 residues. Germline CDR1 reads SGDLS; CDR2 reads YYNGEE. CDR3 DNA sequence: TGTGCCAGCAGCGGTAGCGGGAGGGCCACCGGGGAGCTGTTTTTT. Translating gives CASSGSGRATGELFF. The variable domain in full, with the rest retrieved from reference TRBV9 and TRBJ2-2, is DSGVTQTPKHLITATGQRVTLRCSPRSGDLSVYWYQQSLDQGLQFLIQYYNGEERAKGNILERFSAQQFPDLHSELNLSSLELGDSALYFCASSGSGRATGELFFGEGSRLTVL.

V gene TRBV19 combines with J gene TRBJ1-1; tentative D call: TRBD1 (5 bases). The CDR3 is made up of 14 amino acids. The germline V gene encodes CDR1 LNHDA and CDR2 SQIVND (reference sequence). V was trimmed by 5 bases and J by 4 bases, leaving 14 bases between them. For the CDR3, the DNA is TGTGCCAGTAGTCTGAAGACAGAATTCACTGAAGCTTTCTTT. It specifies CASSLKTEFTEAFF.

The chain joins TRBV5-4 to TRBJ2-1, with 9 bases identical to TRBD1. J lost 8 bases, V lost 0 bases, and 6 bases had no gene match. This CDR3 is 15 amino acids long. Per germline, CDR1 SGHNT and CDR2 YYREEE (reference sequence). The CDR3, as DNA: TGTGCCAGCAGCTTGGAGGGACAGGGAAGGTATGAGCAGTTCTTC. It is translated as CASSLEGQGRYEQFF. Filled out from reference TRBV5-4 and TRBJ2-1, the complete variable domain reads ETGVTQSPTHLIKTRGQQVTLRCSSQSGHNTVSWYQQALGQGPQFIFQYYREEENGRGNFPPRFSGLQFPNYSSELNVNALELDDSALYLCASSLEGQGRYEQFFGPGTRLTVL.

This clone was seen just once. The chain links TRBV13 to TRBJ2-7; 10 bases fit TRBD1. V shed 5 bases, J shed 1 base, and the junction held 5 bases outside the gene matches. The germline CDR1 and CDR2 sequences are PRHDT and FYEKMQ (reference sequence). The CDR3 has 15 amino acids. The CDR3 reads CASSRGTGASYEQYF. The CDR3 region has the DNA TGTGCCAGCAGCCGGGGGACAGGGGCGTCCTACGAGCAGTACTTC.

The chain carries TRBV5-6 and TRBJ2-7; 9 bases are a match to TRBD2. The CDR3 extends over 14 amino acids. Looked up from germline, CDR1 is SGHDT and CDR2 is YYEEEE. V shed 2 bases and J 4 bases; nucleotides not matched to a gene: 4. The CDR3 DNA reads as TGTGCCAGCAGCTTCCTAGCGGGGAGGTACGAGCAGTACTTC. This encodes CASSFLAGRYEQYF. The entire variable domain, with the rest obtained from reference TRBV5-6 and TRBJ2-7, is as follows: DAGVTQSPTHLIKTRGQQVTLRCSPKSGHDTVSWYQQALGQGPQFIFQYYEEEERQRGNFPDRFSGHQFPNYSSELNVNALLLGDSALYLCASSFLAGRYEQYFGPGTRLTVT.

The V call is TRBV6-5, the J call TRBJ1-1; 8 nucleotides match TRBD1. V was clipped by 0 bases and J by 6 bases; unmatched bases: 6. The CDR3 has 15 amino acids. Germline CDR1 is MNHEY and CDR2 is SVGAGI. CDR3 region: CASSYSNRGRSEAFF. CDR3 nucleotides: TGTGCCAGCAGTTACTCGAACAGGGGGAGATCTGAAGCTTTCTTT.

This clone was seen more than once but under ten times. An end of the junction differs from the germline gene, which may be a read error. The chain couples TRBV7-9 to TRBJ1-5; no definite D call. Germline V gene lookup returns CDR1 SEHNR and CDR2 FQNEAQ (reference sequence). This CDR3 is built from 12 residues. The CDR3 region is CSSSLDLQPQHF. The DNA for the CDR3 is TGTTCCAGCAGCTTAGATCTCCAGCCCCAGCATTTT.

The rearrangement uses TRBV6-5 and TRBJ2-7; maybe TRBD1 (5 bases). The germline CDR1 and CDR2 sequences are MNHEY and SVGAGI. The CDR3 loop spans 14 amino acids. Trimming left V 2 bases short and J 3 bases short, with 11 bases between. The CDR3 sequence is CASSYDSGRYEQYF. The CDR3 region has the DNA TGTGCCAGCAGTTACGATTCAGGGCGCTACGAGCAGTACTTC.

The chain links TRBV5-1 to TRBJ1-3; 9 bases match TRBD1. Germline CDR1 and CDR2: SGHRS and YFSETQ. After removal of 4 bases from V and 7 bases from J, the junction contained 3 bases not matched to a gene. The CDR3 has 13 residues. This chain's CDR3 is CASSTGQGNTIYF. CDR3 bases: TGCGCCAGCAGCACGGGACAGGGTAACACCATATATTTT.

V usage is TRBV7-6 and J usage is TRBJ2-1; D is possibly TRBD2 (7 bases). V was trimmed by 4 bases and J by 9 bases, leaving 13 bases between them. There are 13 residues in the CDR3. Germline V gene sequence: CDR1 SGHVS, CDR2 FNYEAQ. The CDR3, as DNA: TGTGCCAGCAGCTCTCTCGCGGGGGCTGAGCAGTTCTTC. Translating gives CASSSLAGAEQFF.

The chain combines TRBV30 with TRBJ1-4; D not resolved. Germline values: CDR1 GTSNPN, CDR2 SVGIG (reference sequence). V dropped 5 bases and J dropped 3 bases, with 10 bases sitting between them. The CDR3 length is 13 residues. The CDR3 is CAWAKSANEKLFF. CDR3 coding DNA: TGTGCCTGGGCGAAATCGGCTAATGAAAAACTGTTTTTT. Combining the CDR3 with reference TRBV30 and TRBJ1-4 gives the whole variable domain SQTIHQWPATLVQPVGSPLSLECTVEGTSNPNLYWYRQAAGRGLQLLFYSVGIGQISSEVPQNLSASRPQDRQFILSSKKLLLSDSGFYLCAWAKSANEKLFFGSGTQLSVL.

The rearrangement joins TRBV5-1 to TRBJ2-6; possible D gene TRBD1, 5 bases. V dropped 0 bases and J dropped 0 bases, with 7 bases sitting between them. The germline V gene encodes CDR1 SGHRS and CDR2 YFSETQ. The CDR3 is 16 residues long. CDR3 region: CASSLEGVSGANVLTF. The CDR3 DNA is TGCGCCAGCAGCTTGGAAGGGGTCTCTGGGGCCAACGTCCTGACTTTC.

J is TRBJ2-1 and V is TRBV19; possibly TRBD1 for D (5 bases). The CDR3 is made up of 13 amino acids. CDR1 LNHDA and CDR2 SQIVND come from the germline V gene (reference sequence). V dropped 6 bases and J dropped 0 bases, with 6 bases sitting between them. CDR3 loop: CASRGPSYNEQFF. The CDR3 coding sequence is TGTGCCAGTAGGGGGCCCTCCTACAATGAGCAGTTCTTC.

The V call is TRBV5-3, the J call TRBJ2-3; TRBD2 aligns across 12 bases. TRBV5-3 belongs to the ORF category, with a function that is uncertain. The CDR3 has 18 amino acids. Germline trimming cut 1 base from V and 4 bases from J; bases unmatched to any gene: 10. CDR3 sequence reads: CARSLLLLTSGRSDTQYF. The CDR3 bases are TGTGCCAGAAGCTTGTTGCTATTGACTAGCGGGAGATCAGATACGCAGTATTTT.